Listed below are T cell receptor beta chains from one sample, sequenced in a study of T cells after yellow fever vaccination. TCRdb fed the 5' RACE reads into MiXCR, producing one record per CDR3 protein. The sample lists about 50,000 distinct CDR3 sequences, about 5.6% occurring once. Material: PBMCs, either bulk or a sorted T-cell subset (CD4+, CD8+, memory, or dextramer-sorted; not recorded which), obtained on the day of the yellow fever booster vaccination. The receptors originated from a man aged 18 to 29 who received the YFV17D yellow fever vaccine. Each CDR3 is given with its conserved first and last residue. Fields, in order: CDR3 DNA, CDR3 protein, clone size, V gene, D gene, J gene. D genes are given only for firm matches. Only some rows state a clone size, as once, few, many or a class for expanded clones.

TGTGCCAGCAGCTTAGCAGGGGAGGGTCAGCCCCAGCATTTT | CASSLAGEGQPQHF | few | TRBV7-2 | - | TRBJ1-5
TGTGCCAGCAGTGACCAGATGGGGACTGAGCAGTTCTTC | CASSDQMGTEQFF | many | TRBV7-9 | - | TRBJ2-1
TGCGCCAGCGCACCTCATTTACAGGGGACGGGAAACACCATATATTTT | CASAPHLQGTGNTIYF | few | TRBV4-1 | TRBD1 | TRBJ1-3
TGTGCCAGCAGTTTAAGGCGGGTGGGTAACACTGAAGCTTTCTTT | CASSLRRVGNTEAFF | many | TRBV12-3/TRBV12-4 | - | TRBJ1-1
TGCGCCAGCAGCCAGCCCCCCGTGGGTGAGCAGTTCTTC | CASSQPPVGEQFF | many | TRBV4-3 | - | TRBJ2-1
TGCGCCAGCAGCCAACGCGGGGGGGCCCAAGAGACCCAGTACTTC | CASSQRGGAQETQYF | many | TRBV4-3 | TRBD2 | TRBJ2-5
TGTGCCACCTCCTTGGGGGCAGACCCTTATCAGCCCCAGCATTTT | CATSLGADPYQPQHF | - | TRBV12-3/TRBV12-4 | - | TRBJ1-5
TGCGCCAGCAGCCAAGAGGGGGACAGGGGGCAAGGTGAAGCTTTCTTT | CASSQEGDRGQGEAFF | many | TRBV4-1 | TRBD1 | TRBJ1-1
TGTGCCAGCAGTGAATCTAGCGGGGGGGCCCTTGAGCAGTTCTTC | CASSESSGGALEQFF | many | TRBV25-1 | TRBD2 | TRBJ2-1
TGTGCCAGCAGCCGATTAGGGAGGAACACTGAAGCTTTCTTT | CASSRLGRNTEAFF | - | TRBV11-2 | - | TRBJ1-1
TGTGCCAGCAGCAGTGACAGGGGGGGAAACATTCAGTACTTC | CASSSDRGGNIQYF | few | TRBV7-9 | TRBD1 | TRBJ2-4
TGTGCCAGCAGTCACCGGGACACCCAAGAGACCCAGTACTTC | CASSHRDTQETQYF | many | TRBV12-3/TRBV12-4 | - | TRBJ2-5
TGTGCCAACGCCCGAGGGTTAGGCACTGAAGCTTTCTTT | CANARGLGTEAFF | many | TRBV10-3 | - | TRBJ1-1
TGTGCCAGCAGCTCGATGACAGCTCGGAGTGGGGCCAACGTCCTGACTTTC | CASSSMTARSGANVLTF | - | TRBV7-9 | - | TRBJ2-6
TGCGCCAGCAGCTTGGTGTCGGGGTCCGGGGAGCTGTTTTTT | CASSLVSGSGELFF | - | TRBV5-1 | - | TRBJ2-2
TGCGCCAGCGGACCGGGACAGGGACACTCACCCCTCCACTTT | CASGPGQGHSPLHF | many | TRBV4-1 | TRBD1 | TRBJ1-6
TGTGCCAGCAGCGCCGGACAGACGAGAGCCATGAACACTGAAGCTTTCTTT | CASSAGQTRAMNTEAFF | many | TRBV9 | - | TRBJ1-1
TGTGCCATCAGTGAACTCCGGGACTTACAGTTCTTC | CAISELRDLQFF | - | TRBV10-3 | - | TRBJ2-1
TGCGCCAGCGGCCGGAATGAGCAGTTCTTC | CASGRNEQFF | many | TRBV4-3 | - | TRBJ2-1
TGTGCCAGCAGCCCCCGTATGAACACTGAAGCTTTCTTT | CASSPRMNTEAFF | many | TRBV7-3 | - | TRBJ1-1
TGTGCCAGCAGCAAAAGGACAGGGGGGATCACAGATACGCAGTATTTT | CASSKRTGGITDTQYF | many | TRBV7-6 | TRBD1 | TRBJ2-3
TGTGCCAGCAGCTTACGGTCAGGACTTCAAGAGACCCAGTACTTC | CASSLRSGLQETQYF | many | TRBV7-9 | - | TRBJ2-5
TGCGCCAGCAGCCCTTCGTCAGTTTATGAAGCTTTCTTT | CASSPSSVYEAFF | few | TRBV4-3 | - | TRBJ1-1
TGTGCCAGCAGCCGTCAGGGTCGCACAGATACGCAGTATTTT | CASSRQGRTDTQYF | - | TRBV7-3 | - | TRBJ2-3
TGCGCCAGCAGCCATGGGGCACAGGGATACGAGCAGTACTTC | CASSHGAQGYEQYF | many | TRBV4-3 | - | TRBJ2-7
TGTGCCAGCAGCCCCCGCCGGGGGGGGAACGCAGATACGCAGTATTTT | CASSPRRGGNADTQYF | many | TRBV7-6 | TRBD2 | TRBJ2-3
TGTGCCAGCAGACCAGCGGGGGTGGAGACCCAGTACTTC | CASRPAGVETQYF | few | TRBV6-2/TRBV6-3 | TRBD2 | TRBJ2-5
TGTGCCACCCAAGGAGCGGGGCCCCACGAGCAGTACTTC | CATQGAGPHEQYF | many | TRBV6-2/TRBV6-3 | TRBD2 | TRBJ2-7
TGTGCCAGCAGTTACACAAGGCCCGGGTGGGATCCAACTAATGAAAAACTGTTTTTT | CASSYTRPGWDPTNEKLFF | many | TRBV6-6 | - | TRBJ1-4
TGTGCCAGCTCACCCCCCTCCGAAGGGGATACGCAGTATTTT | CASSPPSEGDTQYF | many | TRBV18 | - | TRBJ2-3
TGTGCCAGCATATGGCGGGGGACTAGCACAGATACGCAGTATTTT | CASIWRGTSTDTQYF | few | TRBV7-3 | TRBD2 | TRBJ2-3
TGTGCCAGCAGCCACCGACAGGGGCTACATGAGCAGTTCTTC | CASSHRQGLHEQFF | few | TRBV3-1 | TRBD1 | TRBJ2-1
TGTGCCAGCAGTGACTCGAGTCGGACAGGGGTGGTCGGGGAGCTGTTTTTT | CASSDSSRTGVVGELFF | few | TRBV6-4 | TRBD1 | TRBJ2-2
TGTGCCAGCAGCGAGACTAGTCTCACAGATACGCAGTATTTT | CASSETSLTDTQYF | few | TRBV5-5 | - | TRBJ2-3
TGCGCCAGCAGCCAAAGCAGTGCAGGGGGCCTGCCCCAGCATTTT | CASSQSSAGGLPQHF | many | TRBV4-1 | TRBD1 | TRBJ1-5
TGCAGTGCTAAAGGTGCCAGTACCTACGAGCAGTACTTC | CSAKGASTYEQYF | many | TRBV20-1 | - | TRBJ2-7
TGTGCCAGCTCACCGATCGGTGATAGCAATCAGCCCCAGCATTTT | CASSPIGDSNQPQHF | many | TRBV18 | - | TRBJ1-5
TGTGCCAGCAGTTTAGCGCGGCAGGGGATAAGAGATACGCAGTATTTT | CASSLARQGIRDTQYF | - | TRBV12-3/TRBV12-4 | - | TRBJ2-3
TGCGCCAGCAGCTTGGAGGGATTATACCAAGAGACCCAGTACTTC | CASSLEGLYQETQYF | many | TRBV5-1 | - | TRBJ2-5
TGTGCCAGCAGTGACGCCCCAGCTAACTATGGCTACACCTTC | CASSDAPANYGYTF | - | TRBV6-5 | - | TRBJ1-2
TGTGCCAGCAGCCAAGGACTAGCGTGGGGGGAGACCCAGTACTTC | CASSQGLAWGETQYF | - | TRBV6-5 | TRBD2 | TRBJ2-5
TGTGCCAGCAGCCTGGGACAGGCTAGAGAAAAACTGTTTTTT | CASSLGQAREKLFF | few | TRBV7-2 | TRBD1 | TRBJ1-4
TGTGCCAGCAGTTATGGGGAAAGGAACTACGAGCAGTACTTC | CASSYGERNYEQYF | many | TRBV6-5 | - | TRBJ2-7
TGTGCCAGCAGTGATTTGGGGCAACTACCAGCTGGCGGGGGGGACGCGAGGACCGGGGAGCTGTTTTTT | CASSDLGQLPAGGGDARTGELFF | many | TRBV25-1 | TRBD2 | TRBJ2-2
TGCGCCAGCAGCCAAGGGGGGGCTGGGGACACCGGGGAGCTGTTTTTT | CASSQGGAGDTGELFF | - | TRBV4-3 | - | TRBJ2-2
TGCAGTGCTAGAGATCAGGGGGGCCCCCTTCAAGAGACCCAGTACTTC | CSARDQGGPLQETQYF | many | TRBV20-1 | - | TRBJ2-5